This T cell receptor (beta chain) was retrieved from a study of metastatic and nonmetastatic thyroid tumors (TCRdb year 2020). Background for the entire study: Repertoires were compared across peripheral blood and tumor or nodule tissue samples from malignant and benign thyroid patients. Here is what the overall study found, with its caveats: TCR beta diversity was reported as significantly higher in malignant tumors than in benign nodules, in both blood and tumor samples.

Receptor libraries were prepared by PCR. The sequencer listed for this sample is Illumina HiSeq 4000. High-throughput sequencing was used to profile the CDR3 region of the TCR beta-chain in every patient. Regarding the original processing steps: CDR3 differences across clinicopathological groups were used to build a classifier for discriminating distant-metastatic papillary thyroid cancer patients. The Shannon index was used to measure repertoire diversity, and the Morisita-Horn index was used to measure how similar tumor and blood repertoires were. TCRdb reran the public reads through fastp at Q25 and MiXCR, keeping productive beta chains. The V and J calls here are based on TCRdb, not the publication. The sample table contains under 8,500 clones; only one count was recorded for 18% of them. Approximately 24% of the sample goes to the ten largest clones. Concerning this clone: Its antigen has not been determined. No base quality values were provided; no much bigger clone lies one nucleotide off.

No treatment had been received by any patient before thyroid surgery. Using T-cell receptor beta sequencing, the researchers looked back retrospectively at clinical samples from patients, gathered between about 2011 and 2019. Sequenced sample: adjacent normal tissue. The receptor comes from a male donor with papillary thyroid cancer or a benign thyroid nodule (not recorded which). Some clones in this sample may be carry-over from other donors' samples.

The CDR3 in this case is CASSVQGDQPQHF. In nucleotide form, the sequence is TGTGCCAGCAGCGTACAGGGGGATCAGCCCCAGCATTTT. The sequence links TRBV7-2 to TRBJ1-5; 8 central bases correspond to TRBD1. Including the terminal cysteine and phenylalanine, the CDR3 comprises 13 residues. Only the CDR3 part of the read is kept: 39 bases, read in frame from the first base. Reading the germline V gene gives CDR1 SGHTA and CDR2 FQGNSA. From V the trimming removes 5 bases and from J it removes 5 bases, while the gene matches leave 2 bases of the junction unaccounted for.